A single sample gave rise to the 15 T cell receptor beta chains below, sequenced in a study of T-cell memory formation after mild COVID-19. TCRdb reprocessed the 5' RACE reads via MiXCR and lists one record per CDR3 protein. Among almost 550,000 distinct CDR3 sequences listed, approximately 20% were seen once. Material: PBMCs or a T cell subset sorted from them (not recorded which). The receptors shown here come from an adult woman who had mild COVID-19 (a few samples of this study predate the infection). Cell type and time point are not known.

V usage is TRBV6-2 or TRBV6-3 and J usage is TRBJ2-1, with 11 bases fitting TRBD1. Germline trimming cut 0 bases from V and 4 bases from J; bases unmatched to any gene: 11. The CDR3 spans 19 residues. Germline V gives CDR1 MNHEY, CDR2 SVGEGT. The CDR3 reads CASSYSSYRRDRGYNEQFF. CDR3 coding DNA: TGTGCCAGCAGTTACTCTTCGTATCGCCGGGACAGGGGGTACAATGAGCAGTTCTTC.

This clonotype occurred a few times. The junction does not match germline at one end; this may be a read error. The chain employs TRBV12-3 or TRBV12-4 and TRBJ2-2; 9 bases match TRBD2. CDR3 length equals 15 residues. CDR3 amino acids: CASRLAGVHTGELFF. CDR3 nucleotide sequence: TGTGCCAGCAGGTTAGCGGGAGTGCACACCGGGGAGCTGTTTTTT.

The chain is built from TRBV30 and TRBJ2-3; D is uncertain. V lost 0 bases and J 3 bases, leaving 4 bases between the germline ends. The germline gives CDR1 GTSNPN, CDR2 SVGIG (reference sequence). The CDR3 totals 12 residues. The CDR3 region is CAWSVVTDTQYF. The CDR3 DNA sequence: TGTGCCTGGAGTGTAGTAACAGATACGCAGTATTTT.

This clonotype was counted ten times or more. The chain couples TRBV15 to TRBJ2-3; TRBD2 agrees at 9 bases. Per the germline V gene, CDR1 is LNHNV and CDR2 is YYDKDF (reference sequence). V lost 8 bases to trimming and J lost 4 bases; unmatched junction nucleotides: 16. The CDR3 runs to 17 residues. The CDR3 bases are TGTGCCACCGGGGAGGCGCGGGGGGGCCATCGGTCAGATACGCAGTATTTT. The encoded protein is CATGEARGGHRSDTQYF.

This chain links TRBV3-1 with TRBJ2-6; D gene unclear. Trimming shortened V by 4 bases and J by 5 bases, and 12 bases separated the two germline ends. The CDR3 has 15 amino acids. CDR1 LGHDT and CDR2 YNNKEL come from the germline V gene (reference sequence). The CDR3 sequence: CASSLGPGRANVLTF. CDR3 coding DNA: TGTGCCAGCAGCCTAGGACCAGGAAGGGCCAACGTCCTGACTTTC.

The V gene is TRBV5-5, the J gene TRBJ2-5; TRBD1 is a possible D gene (6 bases). V lost 4 bases and J lost 1, with 14 bases in between. This CDR3 contains 15 residues. Germline-derived CDR1 and CDR2 are SGHKS and YYEKEE (reference sequence). The CDR3 DNA follows: TGTGCCAGCAGCATAATAGACAGGCCCCAAGAGACCCAGTACTTC. Its translation: CASSIIDRPQETQYF.

This clonotype has just a few counts. The genes are TRBV7-9 and TRBJ2-7; 8 nucleotides match TRBD1. CDR1 is SEHNR, CDR2 FQNEAQ, per germline (reference sequence). V trimming: 5 bases; J trimming: 4 bases; junction bases outside the gene matches: 13. This CDR3 comprises 16 residues. The CDR3: CASSPSAQGASYEQYF. The DNA of the CDR3 is TGTGCCAGCAGCCCCTCCGCTCAGGGGGCTTCGTACGAGCAGTACTTC.

The rearrangement joins TRBV27 to TRBJ2-7, with D perhaps matching TRBD2 (5 bases). The germline V gene has CDR1 MNHEY and CDR2 SMNVEV (reference sequence). Trimming took 8 bases from V and 3 from J, leaving 17 bases between them. CDR3 size: 14 residues. CDR3 sequence: CASAPPGNLYEQYF. In DNA form, the CDR3 reads TGTGCCAGCGCCCCACCCGGGAACCTCTACGAGCAGTACTTC.

The chain is built from TRBV27 and TRBJ2-1; no clear D. The germline V gene encodes CDR1 MNHEY and CDR2 SMNVEV (reference sequence). This CDR3 is built from 14 residues. V was cut by 5 bases and J by 10 bases, with 18 bases left in between. The DNA for the CDR3 is TGTGCCAGCAGTCTGCGTGGGTTTAGCCGGGAGCAGTTCTTC. As protein: CASSLRGFSREQFF.

This sequence joins TRBV5-1 and TRBJ1-1, with a weak D call TRBD1 (5 bases). V was trimmed by 0 bases and J by 7 bases, leaving 16 bases between them. Germline loops: CDR1 SGHRS, CDR2 YFSETQ. There are 15 residues in the CDR3. CDR3 DNA sequence: TGCGCCAGCAGCTTGGCTGGTCAGGGTTACGGTGAAGCTTTCTTT. Amino acids: CASSLAGQGYGEAFF.

This clonotype was seen a few times. The rearrangement links TRBV7-9 to TRBJ2-7; D gene unclear. Germline-derived CDR1 and CDR2 are SEHNR and FQNEAQ (reference sequence). The CDR3 has 14 amino acids. V lost 2 bases to trimming and J lost 2 bases, with 10 bases between them. The CDR3 spells CASSLYDVPYEQYF. The CDR3 DNA reads TGTGCCAGCAGCTTATATGACGTGCCCTACGAGCAGTACTTC.

The chain employs TRBV10-3 and TRBJ2-5; 9 nucleotides align to TRBD2. Germline-derived CDR1 and CDR2 are ENHRY and SYGVKD. Trimming removed 4 bases from V and 5 bases from J; junction bases left unmatched: 11. This CDR3 has 16 residues. In DNA form, the CDR3 reads TGTGCCATCAGTGCCGGCCTAGCGGGATCGGGGGAGACCCAGTACTTC. It specifies CAISAGLAGSGETQYF.

In its sample, this clonotype was seen a few times. The V and J genes are TRBV6-5 and TRBJ2-7, with TRBD2 matching over 9 bases. The CDR3 length is 16 residues. With V trimmed by 3 bases and J by 7 bases, 13 bases remained unmatched. Looked up from germline, CDR1 is MNHEY and CDR2 is SVGAGI. The chain's CDR3 is CASSYTWGSGSGEQYF. The CDR3 DNA reads as TGTGCCAGCAGTTATACATGGGGTAGCGGGAGCGGTGAGCAGTACTTC.

Only a few counts were recorded for this clonotype. The V and J genes are TRBV7-8 and TRBJ2-7; D call uncertain. This CDR3 is 13 amino acids long. The germline V gene has CDR1 SGHVS and CDR2 FQNEAQ. V shed 0 bases and J shed 9 bases, with 12 bases lying between them. CDR3 DNA sequence: TGTGCCAGCAGCTTAGCGGAGACGACGACGCAGTACTTC. This encodes CASSLAETTTQYF.

The V and J genes are TRBV29-1 and TRBJ2-5; D could derive from TRBD1 or TRBD2 (5 bases each). The CDR3 has 15 residues. The germline CDR1 and CDR2 sequences are SQVTM and ANQGSEA. Trimming left V 4 bases short and J 4 bases short, with 19 bases between. The CDR3 region is CSVGRGQGGGETQYF. The CDR3 coding sequence is TGCAGCGTTGGACGAGGGCAGGGCGGAGGAGAGACCCAGTACTTC.